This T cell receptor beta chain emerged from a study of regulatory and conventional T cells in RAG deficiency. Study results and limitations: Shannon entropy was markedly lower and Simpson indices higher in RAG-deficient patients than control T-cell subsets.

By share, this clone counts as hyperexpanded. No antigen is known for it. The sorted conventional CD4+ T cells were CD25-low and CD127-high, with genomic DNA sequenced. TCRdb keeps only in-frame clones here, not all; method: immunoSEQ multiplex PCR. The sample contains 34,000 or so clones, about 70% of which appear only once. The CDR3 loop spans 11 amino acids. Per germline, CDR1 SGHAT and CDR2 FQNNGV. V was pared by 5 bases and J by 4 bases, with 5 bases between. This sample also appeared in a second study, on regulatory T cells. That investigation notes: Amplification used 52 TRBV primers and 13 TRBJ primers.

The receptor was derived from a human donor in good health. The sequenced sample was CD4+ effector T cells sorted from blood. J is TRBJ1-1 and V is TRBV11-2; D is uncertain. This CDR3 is CASSPFTEAFF. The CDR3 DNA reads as TGTGCCAGCAGCCCTTTCACTGAAGCTTTCTTT.